The sample holds a few counts of the clone carrying this T cell receptor (beta chain). Antigen specificity is unknown. The data derive from a study of long-term antiretroviral therapy in people with HIV. Findings and limits, study-wide: Clonal expansions arising prior to ART prevailed in the repertoire at every time point. In samples taken after ART, diversity increased but remained below transplant donor control levels.

Samples were assayed with immunoSEQ v3.0 at survey level. Repertoires were generated with immunoSEQ multiplex PCR, while TCRdb's copy carries only in-frame clones and drops some. The top ten clones hold about 5.6% of a sample with more than 20,000 clones, roughly four fifths of them seen once. Treatment of all HIV participants took place in the United States. The germline V gene has CDR1 MNHNS and CDR2 SASEGT. V lost 5 bases, J lost 6 bases, and 6 bases stayed unmatched. CDR3 length: 15 residues. The sequence was collected from a man under 40 with HIV. Specimen: unsorted PBMCs, collected 4.4 years after starting antiretroviral therapy. This rearrangement joins TRBV6-1 to TRBJ2-1, with 11 bases aligning to TRBD2. CDR3 nucleotides: TGTGCCAGCAGTCCGACTAGCGGGATCGGCAATGAGCAGTTCTTC. This encodes CASSPTSGIGNEQFF.